This T cell receptor beta chain was found in a study of CD4 and CD8 cells across lung adenocarcinoma regions. Samples came from patients with localized non-small cell lung adenocarcinoma. Germline loops: CDR1 MNHEY, CDR2 SVGAGI. The CDR3 loop spans 16 amino acids. The V gene lost 5 bases and the J gene lost 3 bases, with 19 bases spanning the gap. The table lists this clonotype with many counts. TCRdb re-analysed the PCR reads in MiXCR, keeping a single row per CDR3 protein. The sample yields 10,000 or so distinct CDR3 sequences, 50% seen once. This TCR came from a female donor with lung adenocarcinoma. The CD4 and CD8 labels of this study may be unreliable. The sample comprised CD8+ T cells from the margin of a lung tumor. This chain uses TRBV6-5 with TRBJ1-2; the D gene is possibly TRBD1 (5 bases). CDR3 protein: CASSSSWGREDYGYTF. The CDR3 bases are TGTGCCAGCAGTAGCTCGTGGGGCAGGGAGGACTATGGCTACACCTTC.